This entry concerns a single T cell receptor beta chain. The antigen is unknown. The data were taken from a study of chemoradiotherapy in HPV16-positive cancers. Trimming stripped 5 bases from V and 4 bases from J, with 9 bases between. This CDR3 contains 13 residues. CDR1 SEHNR and CDR2 FQNEAQ come from the germline V gene (reference sequence). Over chemoradiotherapy, repertoires were sampled more than once. The method was immunoSEQ multiplex PCR; TCRdb's version includes in-frame clones alone and lacks a portion of them. The sample has 5,000 to 5,500 clones; 78% are singletons. The study's findings and limits: For HPV16-positive patients, expanding HPV-responsive T cells associated with longer recurrence-free survival. Candidate HPV-specific clones and E7-related TCR motifs grew in tumor during treatment.

This specimen was collected from a patient who underwent chemoradiotherapy. The clonotype comes from a human donor with HPV-associated anogenital cancer. The chain couples TRBV7-9 to TRBJ2-4, with D perhaps TRBD1 (5 bases). CDR3 protein: CASSLDMKNIQYF. The CDR3 DNA reads TGTGCCAGCAGCCTGGACATGAAAAACATTCAGTACTTC.